This T cell receptor beta chain is from a study of radiotherapy plus CTLA-4 blockade in lung cancer. Whole-study context: The study recorded objective responses in roughly 18% of patients and disease control in 31%.

Study-wide results and limits: Reports state that early shifts in blood T cell clones, with interferon-beta, best predicted response.

A word on this clone: Its antigen is not known.

Chemo-refractory metastatic non-small-cell lung cancer patients underwent focal radiation alongside CTLA-4 blockade with ipilimumab. TCRdb's table, derived via immunoSEQ multiplex PCR, lists solely in-frame clones and lacks some. The sample lists about 110,000 clones; 81% were seen once. J was trimmed by 2 bases and V by 3 bases; bases with no gene match: 7. The CDR3 spans 15 residues. Germline V gene data show CDR1 as SGHNT and CDR2 as YYREEE (reference sequence). The chain is built from TRBV5-4 and TRBJ2-5; 7 bases are shared with TRBD2. The sequences come from peripheral blood, collected from a patient treated with radiotherapy plus ipilimumab. This sequence originates from a human donor with non-small cell lung cancer that progressed on radiotherapy plus ipilimumab. Some clones in this sample may be carry-over from other donors' samples. The CDR3 region is CASSSPTGLQETQYF. DNA for the CDR3: TGTGCCAGCAGCTCACCAACGGGACTACAAGAGACCCAGTACTTC.